A selection of T cell receptor beta chains follows, all from one sample in a study of T cells in Graves' hyperthyroidism and ophthalmopathy. TCRdb recomputed calls from the multiplex PCR reads with MiXCR, one row per CDR3 protein. The table shows more than 300,000 distinct CDR3 sequences, with around 18% occurring only once. The sequencing sample was made of blood. The receptors originated from a man between 18 and 35 years old with Graves' ophthalmopathy. Both conserved end residues are part of each CDR3. D genes are given only for firm matches. Part of the rows lack a size; the others show once, few, many or a class for expanded clones.

cdr3_aa cdr3_nt j_call v_call d_call clone_size
CASSLGDGSFTGELFF TGTGCCAGCAGCTTAGGGGACGGCTCGTTCACCGGGGAGCTGTTTTTT TRBJ2-2 TRBV7-6 - -
CAIRWQDNTGELFF TGTGCCATCAGGTGGCAGGATAACACCGGGGAGCTGTTTTTT TRBJ2-2 TRBV10-3 - few
CASSSSLGLGTDTQYF TGTGCCAGCAGCTCCTCACTCGGTCTGGGCACAGATACGCAGTATTTT TRBJ2-3 TRBV7-8 - few
CASGEAQTQYF TGTGCCAGCGGCGAGGCCCAGACCCAGTACTTC TRBJ2-5 TRBV12-3/TRBV12-4 - few
CSAPPGVYGYTF TGCAGTGCTCCACCAGGGGTTTATGGCTACACCTTC TRBJ1-2 TRBV20-1 - many
CATSDPASGSYEQYF TGTGCCACCAGTGACCCGGCTAGCGGCTCCTACGAGCAGTACTTC TRBJ2-7 TRBV24-1 TRBD2 few
CASTEWDRGTEAFF TGTGCCAGTACCGAATGGGACAGGGGTACTGAAGCTTTCTTT TRBJ1-1 TRBV28 TRBD1 -
CASSLSGGGTKGEAFF TGTGCCAGCAGTTTATCGGGTGGGGGCACTAAAGGTGAAGCTTTCTTT TRBJ1-1 TRBV27 - -
CASGQTGVGTEAFF TGTGCCAGCGGCCAAACAGGGGTAGGAACTGAAGCTTTCTTT TRBJ1-1 TRBV6-1 TRBD1 many
CASSLWGGGANTGELFF TGTGCCAGCAGCTTATGGGGCGGGGGCGCGAACACCGGGGAGCTGTTTTTT TRBJ2-2 TRBV7-2 - -
CASSRASGGDNEQFF TGTGCCAGTAGTAGGGCTAGCGGGGGGGACAATGAGCAGTTCTTC TRBJ2-1 TRBV19 TRBD2 -
CSVVRGLANTGELFF TGCAGCGTTGTGCGGGGGCTAGCGAACACCGGGGAGCTGTTTTTT TRBJ2-2 TRBV29-1 - -
CASSRGHPNTEAFF TGCGCCAGCAGCCGGGGACACCCGAACACTGAAGCTTTCTTT TRBJ1-1 TRBV5-1 - many
CASSETGNAFF TGTGCCAGCAGCGAAACAGGTAACGCTTTCTTT TRBJ1-1 TRBV7-9 - many
CASSATRLGTDTQYF TGTGCCAGCAGCGCCACGAGACTAGGCACAGATACGCAGTATTTT TRBJ2-3 TRBV9 - -
CASPQGELEFF TGTGCCAGCCCGCAGGGGGAACTCGAGTTCTTC TRBJ2-1 TRBV7-9 TRBD1 few
CASSFGPGWTEAFF TGCGCCAGCAGCTTCGGTCCAGGGTGGACTGAAGCTTTCTTT TRBJ1-1 TRBV5-5 - -
CSAPRMLGVNTEAFF TGCAGTGCCCCCAGGATGCTCGGGGTGAACACTGAAGCTTTCTTT TRBJ1-1 TRBV20-1 - many
CASSSNRGHVYNEQFF TGTGCCAGCAGCTCGAACAGGGGGCACGTTTACAATGAGCAGTTCTTC TRBJ2-1 TRBV5-8 TRBD1 -
CASTPNSPRREEQYF TGTGCCAGCACCCCAAACAGCCCGCGGAGGGAAGAGCAGTACTTC TRBJ2-7 TRBV6-1 - few
CASSTQGAGEDEQYF TGTGCCAGTAGTACCCAGGGGGCCGGTGAGGACGAGCAGTACTTC TRBJ2-7 TRBV19 TRBD1 few
CASSQGQEDTIYF TGTGCCAGCAGCCAGGGACAGGAAGACACCATATATTTT TRBJ1-3 TRBV7-9 TRBD1 -
CSAARGAPQDTQYF TGCAGTGCTGCACGGGGGGCCCCGCAAGATACGCAGTATTTT TRBJ2-3 TRBV20-1 - many
CASRLGQGVGENQYF TGTGCCAGCAGACTGGGACAGGGAGTAGGAGAGAACCAGTACTTC TRBJ2-5 TRBV6-1 TRBD1 -
CASSLPVAGTEAFF TGTGCCAGCAGCTTACCGGTTGCGGGTACTGAAGCTTTCTTT TRBJ1-1 TRBV7-2 - many
CASSLDGIYGYTF TGTGCCAGCAGCTTAGATGGGATCTATGGCTACACCTTC TRBJ1-2 TRBV11-2 - many
CASSSRDRSDTGELFF TGTGCCAGCAGCTCACGGGACAGGTCTGACACCGGGGAGCTGTTTTTT TRBJ2-2 TRBV7-9 TRBD1 many
CASSPPGQGVGDTQYF TGTGCCAGCTCACCCCCGGGACAGGGGGTTGGAGATACGCAGTATTTT TRBJ2-3 TRBV18 TRBD1 many
CASSFLAGGTRETQYF TGTGCCAGCAGCTTCTTAGCGGGGGGCACGAGGGAGACCCAGTACTTC TRBJ2-5 TRBV5-8 TRBD2 few
CASSSTGEAFF TGTGCCAGCAGTAGTACAGGGGAAGCTTTCTTT TRBJ1-1 TRBV6-1 - many
CASTTDRGLGYGYTF TGTGCCAGCACCACAGATAGGGGTTTGGGGTATGGCTACACCTTC TRBJ1-2 TRBV2 - many
CASSSPERGEGQYF TGTGCCAGCAGCTCCCCCGAACGGGGTGAGGGGCAGTACTTC TRBJ2-7 TRBV11-2 - few
CASTHTRSSYNEQFF TGTGCCAGTACCCATACCAGGAGCTCCTACAATGAGCAGTTCTTC TRBJ2-1 TRBV19 - -
CASRRTRGGASSPLHF TGTGCCAGCAGACGCACCCGGGGGGGGGCATCTTCACCCCTCCACTTT TRBJ1-6 TRBV3-1 - -
CASSYVEVYGYTF TGTGCCAGCAGTTACGTTGAAGTCTATGGCTACACCTTC TRBJ1-2 TRBV6-5 - few
CASYRAGANVLTF TGTGCCAGCTACAGGGCTGGGGCCAACGTCCTGACTTTC TRBJ2-6 TRBV6-1 - few
CASSPLGGGQETQYF TGTGCCAGTAGTCCACTTGGGGGGGGACAAGAGACCCAGTACTTC TRBJ2-5 TRBV19 TRBD2 -
CASQRQGGEEAFF TGTGCCAGCCAAAGACAGGGCGGAGAGGAAGCTTTCTTT TRBJ1-1 TRBV19 TRBD1 many
CASSSAAGIADTQYF TGTGCCAGCAGCTCTGCAGCGGGTATCGCAGATACGCAGTATTTT TRBJ2-3 TRBV7-3 - many
CSAILPNRVDGGYTF TGCAGTGCTATCCTGCCGAACAGGGTTGATGGTGGCTACACCTTC TRBJ1-2 TRBV20-1 - -
CSASLQGSGNTIYF TGCAGTGCTAGCCTACAAGGCTCTGGAAACACCATATATTTT TRBJ1-3 TRBV20-1 - -
CASSPRSGGGRDGYTF TGTGCCAGCAGCCCTCGTTCGGGAGGGGGGCGCGATGGCTACACCTTC TRBJ1-2 TRBV12-3/TRBV12-4 - many
CASTLLGAGQPQHF TGTGCCAGCACCCTACTGGGGGCAGGTCAGCCCCAGCATTTT TRBJ1-5 TRBV19 - -
CASSPGLAGGHEQFF TGTGCCAGCAGCCCCGGACTAGCGGGGGGGCATGAGCAGTTCTTC TRBJ2-1 TRBV3-1 TRBD2 many
CSVEDQSRGYEQYF TGCAGCGTTGAAGATCAGTCCCGGGGCTACGAGCAGTACTTC TRBJ2-7 TRBV29-1 - many
CASSVWEGQPQHF TGTGCCAGCAGCGTCTGGGAGGGTCAGCCCCAGCATTTT TRBJ1-5 TRBV2 - few
CASSPAPGTGSYEQYF TGTGCCAGCAGCCCTGCCCCGGGGACAGGGTCCTACGAGCAGTACTTC TRBJ2-7 TRBV7-3 TRBD1 few
CSARGWGTDTQYF TGCAGTGCTAGAGGTTGGGGCACAGATACGCAGTATTTT TRBJ2-3 TRBV20-1 - many
CASSFSLTSSYNEQFF TGTGCCAGCAGCTTTAGTCTGACTAGCTCCTACAATGAGCAGTTCTTC TRBJ2-1 TRBV11-3 - many
CASSLTGGSAGELFF TGTGCCAGCAGTTTAACCGGGGGTTCGGCCGGGGAGCTGTTTTTT TRBJ2-2 TRBV12-3/TRBV12-4 - many
CASSLASSGGIYEQYF TGTGCCAGCAGCTTAGCCTCTAGCGGGGGGATCTACGAGCAGTACTTC TRBJ2-7 TRBV7-3 TRBD2 few
CSAGQRSTGELFF TGCAGCGCGGGACAGCGAAGCACCGGGGAGCTGTTTTTT TRBJ2-2 TRBV29-1 TRBD1 -
CASSLRQGIDTQYF TGCGCCAGCAGCTTGAGGCAGGGAATTGATACGCAGTATTTT TRBJ2-3 TRBV5-1 - many
CSAPPPDRDGEAFF TGCAGTGCTCCTCCGCCCGACAGGGACGGTGAAGCTTTCTTT TRBJ1-1 TRBV20-1 TRBD1 few